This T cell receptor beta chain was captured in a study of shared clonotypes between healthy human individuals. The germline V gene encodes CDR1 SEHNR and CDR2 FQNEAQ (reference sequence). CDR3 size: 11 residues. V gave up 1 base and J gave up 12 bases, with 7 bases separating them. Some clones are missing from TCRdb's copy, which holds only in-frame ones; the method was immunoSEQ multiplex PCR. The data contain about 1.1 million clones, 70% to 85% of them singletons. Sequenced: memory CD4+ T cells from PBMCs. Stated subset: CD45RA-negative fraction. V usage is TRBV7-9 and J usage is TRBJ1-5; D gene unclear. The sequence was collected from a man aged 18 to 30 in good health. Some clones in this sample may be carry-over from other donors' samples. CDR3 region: CASSLGEGQHF. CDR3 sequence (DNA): TGTGCCAGCAGCTTAGGGGAGGGCCAGCATTTT. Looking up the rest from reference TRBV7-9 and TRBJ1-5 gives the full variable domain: DTGVSQNPRHKITKRGQNVTFRCDPISEHNRLYWYRQTLGQGPEFLTYFQNEAQLEKSRLLSDRFSAERPKGSFSTLEIQRTEQGDSAMYLCASSLGEGQHFGDGTRLSIL.